This T cell receptor beta chain was captured in a study of T cells after yellow fever vaccination. Overall study: With SMART-Seq v4 Ultra Low Input, the fractions containing low cell numbers were prepared.

General study findings and limits: It was a weaker secondary response, yet one that peaked faster, at day 5 versus 15. Some clonotypes were seen in both the CD4 and the CD8 compartments. These made up a small share and likely arose from convergent recombination. FACS-sorted repertoires could contain abundant clonotypes contaminating from the bulk population.

The CDR3 is 11 residues long. Per germline, CDR1 SNHLY and CDR2 FYNNEI. The ends were cut back, 10 bases at V and 0 bases at J, with 7 bases in the middle. TCRdb analysed the 5' RACE reads with MiXCR anew, one entry per CDR3 protein. The repertoire has about 140,000 distinct CDR3 sequences, 7.7% of them found once; the top ten carry around 0.73%. For this clonotype: Its matching antigen is unknown. A clone one base away is much larger, so this may be a read error. Since no conserved phenylalanine or tryptophan closes the CDR3, a read error is the likely cause.

The sequence came from a man aged 25 to 40 who received the YFV17D yellow fever vaccine. The specimen comprised CD4+ T cells sorted from PBMCs, sampled 5 days after the yellow fever booster vaccination. The V call is TRBV2, the J call TRBJ2-7; D is ambiguous. CDR3 protein: CATAYSYEQYY. CDR3 DNA sequence: TGTGCCACTGCATACTCCTACGAGCAGTACTAC.